The 22 T cell receptor beta chains reported below all come from one sample, sequenced in a study of graft-versus-host responses after intestinal transplantation. Some clones are missing from TCRdb's copy, which holds only in-frame ones; the method was immunoSEQ multiplex PCR. The data contain 5,500 to 7,000 clones, 30% to 40% of them singletons. Responders that carried the CFSE label, roughly 200,000 of them, were plated with roughly 200,000 irradiated, violet-dye-labeled stimulator cells. The specimen comprised alloreactive CD8+ T cells from a mixed lymphocyte reaction culture, sampled before intestinal transplant. Subset in this sample: CFSE-low proliferating T cells sorted from approximately 6-day pre-transplant mixed lymphocyte reaction (GvH or HvG direction). The receptors originated from a human patient who received an intestinal transplant.

The chain couples TRBV2 to TRBJ2-5, with D unclear. The ends were cut back, 8 bases at V and 7 bases at J, with 14 bases in the middle. Germline-derived CDR1 and CDR2 are SNHLY and FYNNEI. The CDR3 has 12 residues. The CDR3 nucleotides read TGTGCCAGCGTCGTGGTACCAGGGACCCAGTACTTC. Translation: CASVVVPGTQYF.

By share, this clone counts as large. This sequence joins TRBV27 and TRBJ2-7; a weak D match, TRBD1 (5 bases). V was pared by 3 bases and J by 0 bases, with 6 bases between. CDR1 MNHEY and CDR2 SMNVEV come from the germline V gene (reference sequence). CDR3 size: 13 residues. The CDR3 nucleotides are TGTGCCAGCAGTTTGACAGTCTCCTACGAGCAGTACTTC. Encoded protein: CASSLTVSYEQYF.

The gene calls are TRBV6-1 and TRBJ2-2; D is unclear. This CDR3 region has 13 residues. The ends were cut back, 6 bases at V and 4 bases at J, with 9 bases in the middle. Germline V gives CDR1 MNHNS, CDR2 SASEGT. The CDR3 region has the DNA TGTGCCAGCAGCGAGCACGGCACCGGGGAGCTGTTTTTT. It specifies CASSEHGTGELFF.

This chain joins TRBV7-9 and TRBJ1-1; D is uncertain. V lost 7 bases and J lost 1, with 7 bases in between. This CDR3 is 12 amino acids long. The V gene's germline CDR1 is SEHNR and CDR2 FQNEAQ (reference sequence). CDR3 nucleotides: TGTGCCAGCACCTTCTGGAACACTGAAGCTTTCTTT. It codes for CASTFWNTEAFF.

The V call is TRBV7-8, the J call TRBJ2-1; D is perhaps TRBD2 (6 bases). Per germline, CDR1 SGHVS and CDR2 FQNEAQ. The CDR3 has 16 residues. Trimming took 4 bases from V and 9 from J, leaving 22 bases between them. The DNA of the CDR3 is TGTGCCAGCAGCTCACTCGCGGGAATGTTGAGCGGTGAGCAGTTCTTC. Amino acids: CASSSLAGMLSGEQFF.

This clone is classed as medium-sized. The chain uses TRBV7-9 and TRBJ2-3, with D maybe TRBD2 (6 bases). V was cut by 1 base and J by 2 bases, with 10 bases left in between. This CDR3 spans 15 amino acids. CDR1 is SEHNR, CDR2 FQNEAQ, per germline (reference sequence). The CDR3 protein is CASSLGRRDTDTQYF. CDR3 nucleotides: TGTGCCAGCAGCTTAGGAAGGCGGGACACAGATACGCAGTATTTT.

The rearrangement uses TRBV5-1 and TRBJ2-7; possible D gene TRBD2, 5 bases. Germline V gene lookup returns CDR1 SGHRS and CDR2 YFSETQ. V lost 3 bases and J lost 4, with 14 bases in between. This CDR3 is built from 14 residues. The CDR3 nucleotides read TGCGCCAGCAGCTCGTCAGGCTCGGGATACGAGCAGTACTTC. This gives the protein CASSSSGSGYEQYF.

The J gene is TRBJ2-1, the V gene TRBV7-9, with TRBD2 identical over 7 bases. With 3 bases clipped from V and 7 bases from J, the junction kept 9 bases outside the gene matches. The CDR3 sequence is 15 residues long. CDR1 is SEHNR, CDR2 FQNEAQ, per germline (reference sequence). The CDR3 loop reads CASSFKAGPRNEQFF. In DNA, the CDR3 is TGTGCCAGCAGCTTCAAAGCGGGACCCAGGAATGAGCAGTTCTTC.

This chain links TRBV15 with TRBJ2-7, with a possible D match to TRBD2 (6 bases). Trimming removed 0 bases at V and 5 bases at J, with 11 bases between. Germline V gene data show CDR1 as LNHNV and CDR2 as YYDKDF (reference sequence). The CDR3 has 14 amino acids. For the CDR3, the DNA is TGTGCCACCAGCAGAGATTACGGGGAGGACGAGCAGTACTTC. Translating it yields CATSRDYGEDEQYF.

The chain joins TRBV7-3 to TRBJ2-2; 12 bases line up with TRBD1. Germline CDR1 reads SGHTA; CDR2 reads FQGTGA. V shed 5 bases, J shed 4 bases, and the junction held 8 bases outside the gene matches. This CDR3 comprises 17 residues. The CDR3 sequence is CASSISPGQGATGELFF. The CDR3 DNA reads as TGTGCCAGCAGCATCTCCCCGGGACAGGGGGCCACCGGGGAGCTGTTTTTT. Full variable domain (rest looked up from reference TRBV7-3 and TRBJ2-2): GAGVSQTPSNKVTEKGKYVELRCDPISGHTALYWYRQSLGQGPEFLIYFQGTGAADDSGLPNDRFFAVRPEGSVSTLKIQRTERGDSAVYLCASSISPGQGATGELFFGEGSRLTVL.

V and J are TRBV7-9 and TRBJ2-3; 8 bases map to TRBD2. Looked up from germline, CDR1 is SEHNR and CDR2 is FQNEAQ (reference sequence). This CDR3 spans 16 amino acids. Unmatched junction bases numbered 6, after V lost 2 bases and J lost 2 bases. The CDR3 coding sequence is TGTGCCAGCAGCTTACCAGCGGGAGTGAACACAGATACGCAGTATTTT. Translation gives CASSLPAGVNTDTQYF. Looking up the rest from reference TRBV7-9 and TRBJ2-3 gives the full variable domain: DTGVSQNPRHKITKRGQNVTFRCDPISEHNRLYWYRQTLGQGPEFLTYFQNEAQLEKSRLLSDRFSAERPKGSFSTLEIQRTEQGDSAMYLCASSLPAGVNTDTQYFGPGTRLTVL.

This clone came up a few times. The V call is TRBV4-2, the J call TRBJ1-1; 7 bases agree with TRBD1. This CDR3 has 15 amino acids. Trimming cost V 3 bases and J 5 bases; bases outside gene matches: 9. CDR1 is LGHNA and CDR2 is YNFKEQ in the germline V gene. Here the CDR3 reads CASSHLRGLGTEAFF. For the CDR3, the DNA is TGTGCCAGCAGCCACCTAAGGGGGCTAGGGACTGAAGCTTTCTTT.

This clone was picked up a small number of times. The rearrangement links TRBV6-5 to TRBJ1-2, with D perhaps matching TRBD1 (6 bases). V lost 2 bases, J lost 8 bases, and 15 bases lay in between. Germline V gives CDR1 MNHEY, CDR2 SVGAGI. The CDR3 runs 14 residues. DNA of the CDR3: TGTGCCAGCAGTTACCACTTACAGGGCCCGGGCTACACCTTC. Its protein is CASSYHLQGPGYTF.

CDR3 loop: CASSQESNSYNEQFF. In nucleotides, the CDR3 is TGTGCCAGCAGCCAAGAGTCCAACTCCTACAATGAGCAGTTCTTC. The V gene is TRBV4-2, the J gene TRBJ2-1; D ambiguous. Trimming removed 0 bases at V and 0 bases at J, with 6 bases between. From germline, CDR1 is LGHNA and CDR2 YNFKEQ. This CDR3 region has 15 residues.

The gene calls are TRBV19 and TRBJ2-4, with a possible D match to TRBD2 (6 bases). Per germline, CDR1 LNHDA and CDR2 SQIVND (reference sequence). V lost 5 bases, J lost 1 base, and 12 bases lay in between. This CDR3 has 15 residues. This CDR3 reads CASSFGGWAKNIQYF. CDR3 in DNA: TGTGCCAGTAGTTTCGGGGGTTGGGCCAAAAACATTCAGTACTTC.

The genes are TRBV15 and TRBJ2-1; 9 bases are shared with TRBD2. This CDR3 is 15 amino acids long. V shed 5 bases and J 6 bases; nucleotides not matched to a gene: 8. Germline lookup yields CDR1 LNHNV and CDR2 YYDKDF (reference sequence). The CDR3 loop is CATSFRAGGLNEQFF. In nucleotides, the CDR3 is TGTGCCACCAGCTTCCGGGCGGGGGGGCTCAATGAGCAGTTCTTC.

Only a few counts were recorded for this clone. The chain employs TRBV7-9 and TRBJ2-5; perhaps TRBD1 as D (5 bases). The CDR3 sequence is 14 residues long. Germline loops: CDR1 SEHNR, CDR2 FQNEAQ (reference sequence). The germline V and J ends were trimmed by 5 bases and 2 bases, with 12 bases remaining between them. The CDR3 loop reads CASSLSRDQETQYF. CDR3 coding DNA: TGTGCCAGCAGCCTTAGCAGGGATCAAGAGACCCAGTACTTC.

The genes are TRBV9 and TRBJ1-1; 7 nucleotides line up with TRBD1. Germline CDR1 is SGDLS and CDR2 is YYNGEE. The CDR3 is made up of 14 amino acids. Losses at the gene ends were 0 bases for V and 2 bases for J; bases not matched to a gene: 1. The CDR3 coding sequence is TGTGCCAGCAGCGTAGGGGACAGTAACACTGAAGCTTTCTTT. Protein: CASSVGDSNTEAFF.

In this sample, this clone turned up a few times. This chain joins TRBV11-3 and TRBJ2-1, with 12 bases aligning to TRBD2. V gave up 5 bases and J gave up 7 bases; unmatched junction bases: 6. The CDR3 extends over 15 amino acids. The germline CDR1 and CDR2 sequences are SGHNT and YENEEA. CDR3 sequence: CASSPLAGGQNEQFF. Here the CDR3 DNA reads TGTGCCAGCAGCCCTCTAGCGGGAGGGCAAAATGAGCAGTTCTTC.

This clone was observed a few times. One junction end disagrees with the germline gene, perhaps due to a read error. The J gene is TRBJ2-3, the V gene TRBV4-1, with a weak D call TRBD1 (5 bases). The germline gives CDR1 MGHRA, CDR2 YSYEKL. The CDR3 runs to 14 residues. The CDR3 reads CASSQGYRTDTQYF. The CDR3 DNA reads TGTGCCAGCAGCCAAGGTTACAGGACAGATACGCAGTATTTT.

This sequence joins TRBV7-7 and TRBJ2-7, with 7 bases that match TRBD2. The V and J ends lost 6 bases and 1 base, in that order; junction bases with no gene match: 6. The germline CDR1 and CDR2 sequences are SSHAT and FNYEAQ (reference sequence). This CDR3 contains 14 residues. DNA of the CDR3: TGTGCCAGCAGGTCCACTAGCGAATCCTACGAGCAGTACTTC. Amino acid sequence: CASRSTSESYEQYF. Combining the CDR3 with reference TRBV7-7 and TRBJ2-7 gives the whole variable domain GAGVSQSPRYKVTKRGQDVTLRCDPISSHATLYWYQQALGQGPEFLTYFNYEAQPDKSGLPSDRFSAERPEGSISTLTIQRTEQRDSAMYRCASRSTSESYEQYFGPGTRLTVT.

In this sample, this clone turned up a few times. The chain couples TRBV7-9 to TRBJ1-2; 7 nucleotides align to TRBD1. The CDR3 is made up of 15 amino acids. V lost 5 bases to trimming and J lost 6 bases; unmatched junction nucleotides: 12. CDR1 is SEHNR and CDR2 is FQNEAQ in the germline V gene (reference sequence). This chain's CDR3 is CASSPIMWDSDGYTF. The CDR3 coding sequence is TGTGCCAGCAGCCCTATTATGTGGGACAGCGATGGCTACACCTTC.